The 16 T cell receptor beta chains below all came from one sample that was sequenced in a study of spatial heterogeneity in lung cancer. TCRdb re-derived calls from the 5' RACE reads in MiXCR, one entry per CDR3 protein. The sample carries 40,000 to 50,000 distinct CDR3 sequences, about 10% recorded once. Time point denoted: blood at routine non-recurrence follow-up after resection. The specimen comprised PBMCs, sampled at follow-up. These receptors all come from a female donor with early-stage non-small cell lung cancer.

The rearrangement uses TRBV20-1 and TRBJ2-1, with D unclear. Germline loops: CDR1 DFQATT, CDR2 SNEGSKA (reference sequence). The CDR3 is 12 residues long. The V gene lost 6 bases and the J gene lost 2 bases, with 8 bases spanning the gap. CDR3 nucleotides: TGCAGTGCGGGTCGGACCTACAATGAGCAGTTCTTC. Residues: CSAGRTYNEQFF.

This clonotype was counted many times. The genes are TRBV5-6 and TRBJ2-7, with 8 bases that match TRBD1. V lost 4 bases and J lost 0; bases outside the gene matches: 12. CDR3 size: 17 residues. Germline V lookup: CDR1 SGHDT, CDR2 YYEEEE. The CDR3 protein is CASSLAPDRESSYEQYF. CDR3 nucleotide sequence: TGTGCCAGCAGCCTCGCTCCGGACAGGGAAAGCTCCTACGAGCAGTACTTC.

The table lists this clonotype with many counts. V usage is TRBV7-8 and J usage is TRBJ2-7; D may be TRBD1 (5 bases). The V end lost 3 bases, the J end lost 3 bases, and 9 bases lay between the germline ends. The CDR3 totals 13 residues. From germline, CDR1 is SGHVS and CDR2 FQNEAQ. The chain's CDR3 is CASSLDIIYEQYF. The CDR3 DNA is TGTGCCAGCAGCTTGGACATCATCTACGAGCAGTACTTC. The full variable domain, its missing parts supplied by reference TRBV7-8 and TRBJ2-7, is GAGVSQSPRYKVAKRGQDVALRCDPISGHVSLFWYQQALGQGPEFLTYFQNEAQLDKSGLPSDRFFAERPEGSVSTLKIQRTQQEDSAVYLCASSLDIIYEQYFGPGTRLTVT.

This chain links TRBV9 with TRBJ1-1; D is unresolved. Trimming cost V 0 bases and J 1 base, with 7 bases left between them. Germline V gene data show CDR1 as SGDLS and CDR2 as YYNGEE. This CDR3 region has 14 residues. This CDR3 is CASSVGRSNTEAFF. Here the CDR3 DNA reads TGTGCCAGCAGCGTAGGCAGGTCGAACACTGAAGCTTTCTTT.

In regard to this clonotype: This may come from a read error, since a much larger clone is one base off. The CDR3 sequence is CVSRTSPDTQYF. CDR3 in DNA: TGTGTCAGCAGGACTAGCCCAGATACGCAGTATTTT. This chain joins TRBV6-4 and TRBJ2-3, with 8 bases identical to TRBD2. The CDR3 contains 12 residues. CDR1 MRHNA and CDR2 SNTAGT come from the germline V gene.

Relative to its sample, this clonotype is medium-sized. The chain employs TRBV29-1 and TRBJ2-2; no reliable D call. Germline CDR1 reads SQVTM; CDR2 reads ANQGSEA. This CDR3 contains 11 residues. CDR3 in DNA: TGCAGTTTCCGTGTAGCCGGGGAGCTGTTTTTT. It specifies CSFRVAGELFF.

This clonotype was counted ten times or more. V gene TRBV20-1 combines with J gene TRBJ2-1; 8 bases map to TRBD1. Germline V gene data show CDR1 as DFQATT and CDR2 as SNEGSKA (reference sequence). With 5 bases clipped from V and 0 bases from J, the junction kept 12 bases outside the gene matches. The CDR3 totals 17 residues. The CDR3 sequence is CSAAPSGGSTSYNEQFF. For the CDR3, the DNA is TGCAGTGCTGCACCGTCAGGGGGCAGTACCTCCTACAATGAGCAGTTCTTC.

In its sample, this clonotype was seen many times. The chain combines TRBV12-5 with TRBJ2-2, with 11 bases that match TRBD2. Germline V gives CDR1 LGHNT, CDR2 FRNRAP. The CDR3 has 17 residues. With 1 base clipped from V and 4 bases from J, the junction kept 5 bases outside the gene matches. The CDR3 sequence is CASGLGLAGQTTGELFF. The CDR3 region has the DNA TGTGCTAGTGGTTTGGGACTAGCGGGACAAACCACCGGGGAGCTGTTTTTT.

This clonotype occurred many times. This chain connects TRBV4-1 to TRBJ2-4, with D unclear. This CDR3 comprises 13 residues. V lost 4 bases, J lost 4 bases, and 8 bases lay in between. From germline, CDR1 is MGHRA and CDR2 YSYEKL. The CDR3 nucleotides are TGCGCCAGCAGCCCTCAACAGAAAAACATTCAGTACTTC. It translates to CASSPQQKNIQYF.

V and J are TRBV6-2 or TRBV6-3 and TRBJ1-1; 8 nucleotides agree with TRBD1. Germline trimming cut 4 bases from V and 1 base from J; bases unmatched to any gene: 2. CDR1 is MNHEY and CDR2 is SVGEGT in the germline V gene. The CDR3 is 14 amino acids. CDR3 DNA: TGTGCCAGCAGTTTGGACAGGGCGAACACTGAAGCTTTCTTT. The encoded protein is CASSLDRANTEAFF.

CDR3 coding DNA: TGCAGTGCTAGAGATCGCAGGGGGCACACCGGGGAGCTGTTTTTT. Encoded protein: CSARDRRGHTGELFF. The V gene is TRBV20-1, the J gene TRBJ2-2; TRBD1 aligns across 8 bases. J was trimmed by 3 bases and V by 0 bases; bases with no gene match: 3. CDR3 length: 15 amino acids. Germline CDR1 is DFQATT and CDR2 is SNEGSKA (reference sequence).

This clonotype turned up a few times. This sequence joins TRBV20-1 and TRBJ1-5; no firm D call. The germline V gene encodes CDR1 DFQATT and CDR2 SNEGSKA (reference sequence). The V and J ends lost 4 bases and 0 bases respectively, with 4 bases between them. The CDR3 has 12 amino acids. CDR3 residues: CSAKSSNQPQHF. CDR3 nucleotide sequence: TGCAGTGCTAAAAGTAGCAATCAGCCCCAGCATTTT.

This chain links TRBV7-2 with TRBJ1-2; TRBD1 aligns across 7 bases. This CDR3 contains 13 residues. The germline CDR1 and CDR2 sequences are SGHTA and FQGNSA. The V gene end was trimmed by 4 bases and the J gene end by 4 bases; junction bases not matched to a gene: 3. CDR3: CASSYGTAYGYTF. The CDR3 coding sequence is TGTGCCAGCAGCTACGGGACAGCCTATGGCTACACCTTC.

This clonotype has ten or more counts. This chain uses TRBV10-3 with TRBJ2-2; D uncertain. Deletions cut 10 bases from V and 0 bases from J, with 18 bases between. The germline gives CDR1 ENHRY, CDR2 SYGVKD. The CDR3 runs to 16 residues. The CDR3 region has the DNA TGTGCCACCACCTCGGACGTCTCTACGAACACCGGGGAGCTGTTTTTT. This sequence encodes CATTSDVSTNTGELFF.

This clonotype was seen ten or more times. The CDR3, as DNA: TGTGCCAGCAGATTTAGCAATCAGCCCCAGCATTTT. Encoded protein: CASRFSNQPQHF. This chain links TRBV6-1 with TRBJ1-5; D unclear. This CDR3 has 12 amino acids. Trimming removed 6 bases at V and 0 bases at J, with 3 bases between. Germline V CDR1 and CDR2: MNHNS, SASEGT.

There are many counts of this clonotype. This chain links TRBV7-9 with TRBJ2-2, with a tentative D call TRBD2 (6 bases). V lost 6 bases and J 1 base, leaving 15 bases between the germline ends. The CDR3 is made up of 16 amino acids. Germline V gives CDR1 SEHNR, CDR2 FQNEAQ (reference sequence). Here the CDR3 reads CASSHTGLLNTGELFF. CDR3 nucleotide sequence: TGTGCCAGCAGTCATACGGGACTCCTGAACACCGGGGAGCTGTTTTTT. Based on the CDR3 plus reference TRBV7-9 and TRBJ2-2, the full variable domain is DTGVSQNPRHKITKRGQNVTFRCDPISEHNRLYWYRQTLGQGPEFLTYFQNEAQLEKSRLLSDRFSAERPKGSFSTLEIQRTEQGDSAMYLCASSHTGLLNTGELFFGEGSRLTVL.